This paragraph covers one T cell receptor beta chain sequence. What it binds is unknown. V dropped 6 bases and J dropped 2; count of bases not matched to a gene: 16. The CDR3 is 18 amino acids. CDR1 SNHLY and CDR2 FYNNEI come from the germline V gene. Measured with immunoSEQ multiplex PCR; TCRdb has only the in-frame clones, and not every one. The sample contains about 100,000 clones, about 87% of which appear only once. These data come from a study of identifying expanded T cells in peripheral blood. Study-wide results and limits: About 1.2 clones differed between technical replicates, versus roughly 16 and 20 over time. Approximately two-week clone count variance significantly increased as total template count grew.

Healthy donors had no documented immune events, such as infections, while sampled. The specimen sequenced was blood. The sequence was collected from a person aged 18 to 75 in good health. This chain connects TRBV2 to TRBJ1-5, with 7 positions matching TRBD1. CDR3 bases: TGTGCCAGCAGGCGACGACAGGGCGCGGGAGTGGGCAATCAGCCCCAGCATTTT. Protein product: CASRRRQGAGVGNQPQHF.